This T cell receptor (beta chain) appears in the sequencing data of a study of PD-L1 blockade in urothelial cancer. Trimming took off 0 bases at V and 3 bases at J, with 13 bases between the two ends. Germline CDR1 and CDR2: SGHDN and FVKESK. This CDR3 is 16 amino acids long. The assay was immunoSEQ multiplex PCR, and TCRdb's table has in-frame clones only and misses some. Here the sample spans 27,000 or so clones, more than 75% being singletons. This clone has just one count. The sequencing here drew on PBMCs, taken around atezolizumab (anti-PD-L1) treatment. The sequence was obtained from a man aged 45-65 years with urothelial cancer. The gene calls are TRBV14 and TRBJ2-3, with D possibly matching TRBD1 (5 bases). The CDR3 bases are TGTGCCAGCAGCCAAGATCAAGGGGCGGCGACAGATACGCAGTATTTT. It yields the protein CASSQDQGAATDTQYF.